Presented here are 20 T cell receptor beta chains from one specimen sequenced in a study of cytomegalovirus exposure and HLA in healthy donors. PCR used 60 Vbeta primers and 13 Jbeta primers. Measured with immunoSEQ multiplex PCR; TCRdb has only the in-frame clones, and not every one. Among more than 90,000 clones, roughly three quarters were seen once, and the ten largest hold 2.5% to 3%. Input material: PBMCs. The source of these receptors is a young woman in good health and CMV-seropositive.

The rearrangement joins TRBV4-1 to TRBJ1-1; tentative D call: TRBD1 (6 bases). The V end was cut by 1 base, the J end by 1 base, with 10 bases between. Germline V CDR1 and CDR2: MGHRA, YSYEKL. The CDR3 is made up of 15 amino acids. DNA of the CDR3: TGCGCCAGCAGCCAAGTGCGGGGGGCGAACACTGAAGCTTTCTTT. It specifies CASSQVRGANTEAFF.

The rearrangement joins TRBV30 to TRBJ1-2, with 7 bases identical to TRBD1. Germline V gene sequence: CDR1 GTSNPN, CDR2 SVGIG (reference sequence). V gave up 1 base and J gave up 10 bases; unmatched junction bases: 6. This CDR3 is built from 12 residues. CDR3 sequence (DNA): TGTGCCTGGAGTGCGGGACAGACCTACTACACCTTC. Translation: CAWSAGQTYYTF.

This clone was observed a handful of times. The V and J genes are TRBV5-4 and TRBJ2-1; TRBD1 matches 9 bases. Germline assignment: CDR1 SGHNT and CDR2 YYREEE (reference sequence). The CDR3 consists of 14 residues. V was pared by 3 bases and J by 6 bases, with 4 bases of the junction left unmatched. The CDR3 bases are TGTGCCAGCAGCTCCGGGACAGGGAGCAATGAGCAGTTCTTC. Translation: CASSSGTGSNEQFF.

The chain joins TRBV14 to TRBJ2-3; 11 nucleotides match TRBD2. The germline V gene encodes CDR1 SGHDN and CDR2 FVKESK. This CDR3 comprises 16 residues. V shed 3 bases, J shed 2 bases, and the junction held 4 bases outside the gene matches. CDR3 nucleotides: TGTGCCAGCAGCCAGGAACTAGCGGGAGTCACAGATACGCAGTATTTT. Translated: CASSQELAGVTDTQYF.

The chain employs TRBV19 and TRBJ1-5, with 7 bases matching TRBD1. This CDR3 region has 13 residues. J lost 7 bases, V lost 6 bases, and 6 bases had no gene match. Per germline, CDR1 LNHDA and CDR2 SQIVND (reference sequence). CDR3 in DNA: TGTGCCAGTAGGAACAGGGGTAGACAGCCCCAGCATTTT. Protein product: CASRNRGRQPQHF.

The chain has TRBV2 and TRBJ2-1, with 9 bases identical to TRBD2. The CDR3 contains 14 residues. Germline lookup yields CDR1 SNHLY and CDR2 FYNNEI. V was pared by 5 bases and J by 4 bases, with 3 bases of the junction left unmatched. The CDR3 DNA is TGTGCCAGCAGTACTAGCGGGTTTTACAATGAGCAGTTCTTC. Translating gives CASSTSGFYNEQFF.

V and J are TRBV2 and TRBJ1-5; a weak D match, TRBD1 (5 bases). This CDR3 contains 13 residues. V lost 7 bases, J lost 4 bases, and 11 bases lay in between. Germline V lookup: CDR1 SNHLY, CDR2 FYNNEI. In nucleotides, the CDR3 is TGTGCCAGCACGGCGGAGGGGAATCAGCCCCAGCATTTT. Amino acids: CASTAEGNQPQHF.

The DNA for the CDR3 is TGTGCCAGCAGTTCCGTTGATCAGGGCAATCAGCCCCAGCATTTT. Translated: CASSSVDQGNQPQHF. The chain has TRBV6-6 and TRBJ1-5; no clear D gene. V gave up 4 bases and J gave up 2 bases, with 12 bases separating them. Germline values: CDR1 MNHNY, CDR2 SVGAGI (reference sequence). The CDR3 contains 15 residues.

This clone was counted a single time. The J gene is TRBJ2-7, the V gene TRBV19, with 9 bases fitting TRBD2. CDR3 length equals 16 residues. Trimming at V came to 5 bases and at J to 4 bases, leaving 12 bases not matched to a gene. CDR1 and CDR2 (germline): LNHDA, SQIVND (reference sequence). The CDR3: CASSWGGSGSLYEQYF. CDR3 in DNA: TGTGCCAGTAGTTGGGGCGGTAGCGGGAGTTTGTACGAGCAGTACTTC.

This chain connects TRBV6-5 to TRBJ1-3; TRBD1 aligns across 9 bases. The germline gives CDR1 MNHEY, CDR2 SVGAGI. The CDR3 totals 14 residues. J was trimmed by 4 bases and V by 7 bases; bases with no gene match: 5. The DNA for the CDR3 is TGTGCCAGCACCCGGACAGGGGACGGAAACACCATATATTTT. The encoded protein is CASTRTGDGNTIYF.

As regards this clone: The junction shows a germline mismatch at one end, possibly a read error. The chain is built from TRBV7-7 and TRBJ2-5; 8 nucleotides align to TRBD1. From germline, CDR1 is SSHAT and CDR2 FNYEAQ (reference sequence). The CDR3 is 13 residues long. CDR3 in DNA: TGTGCTAGCAGCCAGGACAGGGCGAAGACCCAGTACTTC. Protein product: CASSQDRAKTQYF.

The chain has TRBV19 and TRBJ2-3; TRBD2 aligns across 15 bases. J gave up 3 bases and V 6 bases, and 10 bases lay outside the gene matches. CDR1 and CDR2 from the germline V gene are LNHDA and SQIVND (reference sequence). The CDR3 runs to 18 residues. The CDR3 sequence is CASRGGLAGGVDTDTQYF. DNA of the CDR3: TGTGCCAGTAGGGGGGGACTAGCGGGAGGAGTGGATACAGATACGCAGTATTTT.

The genes are TRBV20-1 and TRBJ2-5; no firm D call. The tail of the sequence fits TRBJ2-7 better, so the J call may be wrong. Germline assignment: CDR1 DFQATT and CDR2 SNEGSKA (reference sequence). The CDR3 covers 11 residues. The CDR3 DNA sequence: TGCAGTGCTACCACCTCCTACGAGCAGTACTTC. Its translation is CSATTSYEQYF.

This sequence joins TRBV15 and TRBJ2-5, with 8 nucleotides matching TRBD2. This CDR3 has 15 amino acids. Germline V gives CDR1 LNHNV, CDR2 YYDKDF (reference sequence). The junction had 9 bases not matched to a gene; V was cut back by 5 bases and J by 4 bases. CDR3 region: CATSLPLAGGETQYF. The CDR3 DNA is TGTGCCACCAGCCTACCCCTCGCGGGAGGAGAGACCCAGTACTTC.

The chain combines TRBV4-1 with TRBJ2-6; D uncertain. Germline CDR1 and CDR2: MGHRA and YSYEKL. Trimming left V 4 bases short and J 0 bases short, with 10 bases between. This CDR3 spans 16 amino acids. The CDR3 DNA reads as TGCGCCAGCAGCCTCATACATCCCTCTGGGGCCAACGTCCTGACTTTC. This translates into CASSLIHPSGANVLTF.

The chain recombines TRBV5-3 with TRBJ1-2, with a tentative D call TRBD1 (6 bases). TRBV5-3 is annotated as an ORF whose role is uncertain. V was pared by 4 bases and J by 4 bases, with 11 bases between. The CDR3 totals 13 residues. This chain's CDR3 is CARSPDSLYGYTF. Written as DNA, the CDR3 is TGTGCCAGAAGCCCGGACAGTCTCTATGGCTACACCTTC.

This sequence joins TRBV30 and TRBJ1-4, with a weak D call TRBD1 (6 bases). The CDR3 extends over 15 amino acids. The germline CDR1 and CDR2 sequences are GTSNPN and SVGIG (reference sequence). V was trimmed by 3 bases and J by 8 bases, leaving 19 bases between them. CDR3 in DNA: TGTGCCTGGAGGAGTGGGGTACAGGGTAGGGAAAAACTGTTTTTT. It yields the protein CAWRSGVQGREKLFF.

The V and J genes are TRBV5-1 and TRBJ2-2; 9 bases agree with TRBD1. CDR1 is SGHRS, CDR2 YFSETQ, per germline. The ends lost 2 bases at V and 4 bases at J; junction bases unmatched: 3. CDR3 length: 15 residues. The CDR3 reads CASSFMTGGTGELFF. The CDR3 nucleotides are TGCGCCAGCAGCTTCATGACAGGGGGCACCGGGGAGCTGTTTTTT.

To note about this clone: The junction differs from germline at one of its ends, possibly a read error. V is TRBV15 and J is TRBJ2-5, with D possibly matching TRBD1 (6 bases). CDR3 length: 16 residues. The germline CDR1 and CDR2 sequences are LNHNV and YYDKDF (reference sequence). CDR3 sequence: CATSRDAGAGEEAQYF. The CDR3 DNA reads TGTGCCACCAGCAGAGATGCAGGGGCCGGAGAAGAGGCCCAGTACTTC.

V gene TRBV9 combines with J gene TRBJ1-3; D uncertain. Germline values: CDR1 SGDLS, CDR2 YYNGEE. Deletions cut 0 bases from V and 0 bases from J, with 4 bases between. This CDR3 contains 14 residues. The CDR3 spells CASSVGVSGNTIYF. The CDR3 coding sequence is TGTGCCAGCAGCGTAGGAGTCTCTGGAAACACCATATATTTT.